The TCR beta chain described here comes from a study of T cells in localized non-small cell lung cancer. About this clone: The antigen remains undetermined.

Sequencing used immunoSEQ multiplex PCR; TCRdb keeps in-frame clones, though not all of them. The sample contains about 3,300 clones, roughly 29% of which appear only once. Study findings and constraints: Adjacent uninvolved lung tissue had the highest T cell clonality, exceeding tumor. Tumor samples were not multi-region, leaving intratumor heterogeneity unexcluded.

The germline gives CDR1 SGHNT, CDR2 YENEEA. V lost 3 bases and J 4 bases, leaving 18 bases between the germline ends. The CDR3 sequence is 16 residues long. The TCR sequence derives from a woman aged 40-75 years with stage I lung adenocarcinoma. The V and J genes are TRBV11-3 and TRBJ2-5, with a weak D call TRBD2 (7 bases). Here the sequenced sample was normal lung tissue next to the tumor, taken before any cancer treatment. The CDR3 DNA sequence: TGTGCCAGCAGCTTGACCTCCGGGGGGCGCGGAGAGACCCAGTACTTC. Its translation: CASSLTSGGRGETQYF.